A single T cell receptor beta chain is shown here with its context. This sample is drawn from a study of blood T cell repertoires in COVID-19. About the research overall: Some COVID-19 samples were acute and others convalescent; all came from the United States, Italy and Spain. The analysed material was cDNA or gDNA that came from T cells, B-cell-depleted T cells, or PBMCs.

Original handling: It was from reference gene primer amplification that nucleated cell counts were estimated. Data came from immunoSEQ multiplex PCR; TCRdb stores just in-frame clones and leaves some out. V, J and clone size reflect that table, while D and trimming were determined from the DNA. The profile covers some 120,000 clones, with over 75% appearing a single time and about 1% taken by the ten largest. The receptor's source is a woman at least 80 years old with acute or convalescent COVID-19. Sequencing input: peripheral blood.

CDR3 sequence reads: CASSAGTGNQPQHF. In DNA form, the CDR3 reads TGTGCCAGTAGTGCGGGGACGGGGAATCAGCCCCAGCATTTT. This chain connects TRBV19 to TRBJ1-5, with a tentative D call TRBD1 (5 bases). Germline loops: CDR1 LNHDA, CDR2 SQIVND (reference sequence). This CDR3 is built from 14 residues. Trimming cost V 5 bases and J 4 bases, with 12 bases left between them.